The rows below give T cell receptor beta chains drawn from one sample of a study of T-cell memory formation after mild COVID-19. TCRdb itself ran the 5' RACE reads through MiXCR, one entry per CDR3 protein. The table records around 450,000 distinct CDR3 sequences, 20% of them present only once. The sample comprised PBMCs or a T cell subset sorted from them (not recorded which). The receptors here all came from an adult woman who had mild COVID-19 (a few samples of this study predate the infection). Cell type and time point are not known. CDR3s include the opening cysteine and the closing phenylalanine or tryptophan. The D gene is left open where the match is weak. Size tells how often a clone was seen (once, few, many) or the class of an expanded clone, and some rows leave it out.

size,J,V,D,CDR3,DNA
many,TRBJ2-5,TRBV27,.,CASSFREGGETQYF,TGTGCCAGCAGTTTTCGGGAAGGCGGGGAGACCCAGTACTTC
.,TRBJ1-3,TRBV12-3/TRBV12-4,.,CASSPDPGNTIYF,TGTGCCAGCAGCCCGGACCCTGGGAACACCATATATTTT
few,TRBJ2-7,TRBV29-1,TRBD2,CSVEGPSGSGYEQYF,TGCAGCGTTGAAGGCCCTAGCGGGAGCGGGTACGAGCAGTACTTC
.,TRBJ1-1,TRBV6-1,.,CASSEAYGLPSFF,TGTGCCAGCAGTGAAGCGTATGGACTTCCTTCTTTCTTT
.,TRBJ1-5,TRBV27,TRBD1,CASSLRQGSQPQHF,TGTGCCAGCAGTTTGAGACAGGGGAGTCAGCCCCAGCATTTT
.,TRBJ1-1,TRBV5-1,.,CASSTDGLVTEAFF,TGCGCCAGCAGCACCGACGGCCTCGTCACTGAAGCTTTCTTT
few,TRBJ2-5,TRBV7-2,.,CASSPRQGTQYF,TGTGCCAGCAGCCCTCGGCAAGGGACCCAGTACTTC
.,TRBJ2-4,TRBV6-1,.,CASSETGRENIQYF,TGTGCCAGCAGTGAAACGGGCCGGGAAAACATTCAGTACTTC
few,TRBJ2-7,TRBV27,TRBD1,CASSTRGTVVPYEQYF,TGTGCCAGCAGTACTAGGGGGACAGTGGTCCCCTACGAGCAGTACTTC
few,TRBJ2-2,TRBV2,.,CASRENLAKFDGELFF,TGTGCCAGCAGAGAGAACCTAGCGAAATTTGACGGGGAGCTGTTTTTT
.,TRBJ2-1,TRBV3-1,.,CASSPLTSNEQFF,TGTGCCAGCAGCCCTTTGACTAGCAATGAGCAGTTCTTC
few,TRBJ1-1,TRBV7-9,.,CASSPPAFGGTEAFF,TGTGCCAGCAGCCCCCCGGCTTTCGGGGGCACTGAAGCTTTCTTT
few,TRBJ2-5,TRBV5-1,TRBD1,CASSYRQGSLQETQYF,TGCGCCAGCAGCTATAGACAGGGGAGCCTCCAAGAGACCCAGTACTTC
.,TRBJ2-7,TRBV5-1,TRBD1,CASRSPGQASYEQYF,TGCGCCAGCAGGTCTCCGGGACAGGCTTCCTACGAGCAGTACTTC
.,TRBJ2-5,TRBV4-1,.,CASSQGLIETQYF,TGCGCCAGCAGCCAGGGATTGATCGAGACCCAGTACTTC
.,TRBJ1-1,TRBV11-2,.,CASSLDQKQLNTEAFF,TGTGCCAGCAGCTTAGATCAGAAACAATTGAACACTGAAGCTTTCTTT